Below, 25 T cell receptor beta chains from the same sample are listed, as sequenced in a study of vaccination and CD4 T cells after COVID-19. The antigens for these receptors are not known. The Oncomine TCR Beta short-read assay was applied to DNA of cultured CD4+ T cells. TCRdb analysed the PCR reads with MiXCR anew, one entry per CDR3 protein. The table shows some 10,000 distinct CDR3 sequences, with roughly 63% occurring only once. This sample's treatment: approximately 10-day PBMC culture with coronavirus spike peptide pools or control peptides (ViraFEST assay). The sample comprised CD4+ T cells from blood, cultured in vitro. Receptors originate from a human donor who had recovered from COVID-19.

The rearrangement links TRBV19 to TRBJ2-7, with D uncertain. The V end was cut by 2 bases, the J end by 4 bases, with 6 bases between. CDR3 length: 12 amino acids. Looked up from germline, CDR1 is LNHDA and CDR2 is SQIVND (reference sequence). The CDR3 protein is CASSIPGYEQYF. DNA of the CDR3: TGTGCCAGTAGTATACCAGGTTACGAGCAGTACTTC.

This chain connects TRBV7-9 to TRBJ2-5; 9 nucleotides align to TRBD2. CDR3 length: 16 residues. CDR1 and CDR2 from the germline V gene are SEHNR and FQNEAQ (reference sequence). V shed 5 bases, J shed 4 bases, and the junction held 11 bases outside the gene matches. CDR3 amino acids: CASSRDGGGAVETQYF. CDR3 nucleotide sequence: TGTGCCAGCAGCAGAGACGGCGGGGGGGCCGTAGAGACCCAGTACTTC.

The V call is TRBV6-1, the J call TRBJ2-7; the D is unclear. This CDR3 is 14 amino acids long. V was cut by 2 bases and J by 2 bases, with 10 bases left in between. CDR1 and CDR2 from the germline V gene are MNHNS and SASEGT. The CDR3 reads CASSERHGTYEQYF. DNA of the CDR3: TGTGCCAGCAGTGAACGTCACGGTACCTACGAGCAGTACTTC.

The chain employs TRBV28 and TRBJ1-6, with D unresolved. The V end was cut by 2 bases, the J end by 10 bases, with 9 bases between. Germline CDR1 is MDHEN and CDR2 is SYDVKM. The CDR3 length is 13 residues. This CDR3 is CASSLISGSPLHF. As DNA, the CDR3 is TGTGCCAGCAGTTTAATTAGCGGCTCACCCCTCCACTTT.

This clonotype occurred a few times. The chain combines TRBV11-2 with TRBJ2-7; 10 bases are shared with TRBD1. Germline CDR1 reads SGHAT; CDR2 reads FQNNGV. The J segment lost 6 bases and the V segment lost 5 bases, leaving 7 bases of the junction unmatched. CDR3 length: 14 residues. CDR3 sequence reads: CASSAARTGGEQYF. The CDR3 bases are TGTGCCAGCAGCGCTGCCCGGACAGGGGGCGAGCAGTACTTC.

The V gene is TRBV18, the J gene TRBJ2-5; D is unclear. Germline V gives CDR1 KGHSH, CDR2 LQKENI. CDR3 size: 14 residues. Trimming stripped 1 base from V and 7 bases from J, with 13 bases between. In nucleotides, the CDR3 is TGTGCCAGCTCACCACAGACCCAATTAGGGACCCAGTACTTC. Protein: CASSPQTQLGTQYF.

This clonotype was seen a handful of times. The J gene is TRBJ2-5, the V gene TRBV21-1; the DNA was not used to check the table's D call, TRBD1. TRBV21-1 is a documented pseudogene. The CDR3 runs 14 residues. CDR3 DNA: TGTGCCAGCAGGTCGCGGACAGGGAGAGAGACCCAGTACTTC. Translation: CASRSRTGRETQYF.

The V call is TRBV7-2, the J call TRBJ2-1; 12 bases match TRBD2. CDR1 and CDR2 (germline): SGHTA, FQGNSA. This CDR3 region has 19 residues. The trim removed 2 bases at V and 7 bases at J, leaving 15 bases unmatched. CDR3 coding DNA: TGTGCCAGCAGCTTATCATGGGCTCTAGCGGGAGGGCCGGGGAATGAGCAGTTCTTC. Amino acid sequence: CASSLSWALAGGPGNEQFF.

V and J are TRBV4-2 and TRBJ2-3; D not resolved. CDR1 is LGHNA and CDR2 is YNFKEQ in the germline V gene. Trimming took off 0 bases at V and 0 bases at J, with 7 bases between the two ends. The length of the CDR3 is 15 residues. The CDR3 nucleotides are TGTGCCAGCAGCCAAGAAGGTTTTAGCACAGATACGCAGTATTTT. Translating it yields CASSQEGFSTDTQYF.

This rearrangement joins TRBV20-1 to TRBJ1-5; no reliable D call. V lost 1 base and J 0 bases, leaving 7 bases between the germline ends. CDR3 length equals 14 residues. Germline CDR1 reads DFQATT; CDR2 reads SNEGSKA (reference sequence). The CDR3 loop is CSARGVNSNQPQHF. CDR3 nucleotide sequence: TGCAGTGCTAGAGGGGTAAATAGCAATCAGCCCCAGCATTTT.

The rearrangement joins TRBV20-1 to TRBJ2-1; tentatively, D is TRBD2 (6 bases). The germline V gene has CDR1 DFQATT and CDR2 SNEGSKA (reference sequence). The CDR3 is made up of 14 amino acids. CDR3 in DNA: TGCAGCAACGGCCGGGCTAGCGTCTACAATGAGCAGTTCTTC. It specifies CSNGRASVYNEQFF.

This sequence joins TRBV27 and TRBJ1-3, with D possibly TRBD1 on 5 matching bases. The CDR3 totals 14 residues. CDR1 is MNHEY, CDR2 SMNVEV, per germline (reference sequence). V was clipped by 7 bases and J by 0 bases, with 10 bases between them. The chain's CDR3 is CASKGASSGNTIYF. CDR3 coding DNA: TGTGCCAGCAAAGGGGCCTCCTCTGGAAACACCATATATTTT.

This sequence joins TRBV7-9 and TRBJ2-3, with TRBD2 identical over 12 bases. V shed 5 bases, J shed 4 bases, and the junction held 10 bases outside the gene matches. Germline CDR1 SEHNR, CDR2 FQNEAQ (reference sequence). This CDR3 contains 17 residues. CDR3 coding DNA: TGTGCCAGCAGCCCTCGGAGACTAGCGGGGGAGCCAGATACGCAGTATTTT. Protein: CASSPRRLAGEPDTQYF.

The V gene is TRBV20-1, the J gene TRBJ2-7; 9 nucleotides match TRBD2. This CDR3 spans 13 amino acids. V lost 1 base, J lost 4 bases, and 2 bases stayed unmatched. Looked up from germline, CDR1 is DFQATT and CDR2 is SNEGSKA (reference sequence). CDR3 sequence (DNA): TGCAGTGCTAGAGGACTAGCGGATTACGAGCAGTACTTC. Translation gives CSARGLADYEQYF.

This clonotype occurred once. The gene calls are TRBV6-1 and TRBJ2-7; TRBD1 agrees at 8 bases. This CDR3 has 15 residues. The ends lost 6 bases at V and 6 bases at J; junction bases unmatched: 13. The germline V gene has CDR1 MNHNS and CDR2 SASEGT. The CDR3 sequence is CASRVLRTGTGEQYF. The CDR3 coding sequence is TGTGCCAGCAGAGTCCTAAGGACAGGGACGGGCGAGCAGTACTTC.

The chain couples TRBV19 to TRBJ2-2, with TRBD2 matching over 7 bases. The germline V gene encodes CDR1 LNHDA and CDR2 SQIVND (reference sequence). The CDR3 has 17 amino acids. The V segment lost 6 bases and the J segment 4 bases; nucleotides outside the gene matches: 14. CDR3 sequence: CASRQFGLAVITGELFF. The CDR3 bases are TGTGCCAGTAGACAATTCGGGCTAGCGGTAATCACCGGGGAGCTGTTTTTT.

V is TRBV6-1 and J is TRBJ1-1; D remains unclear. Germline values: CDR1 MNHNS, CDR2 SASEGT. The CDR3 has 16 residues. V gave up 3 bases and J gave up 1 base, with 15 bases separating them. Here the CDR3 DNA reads TGTGCCAGCAGTGACTATCTGGGCAGCCCGAACACTGAAGCTTTCTTT. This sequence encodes CASSDYLGSPNTEAFF.

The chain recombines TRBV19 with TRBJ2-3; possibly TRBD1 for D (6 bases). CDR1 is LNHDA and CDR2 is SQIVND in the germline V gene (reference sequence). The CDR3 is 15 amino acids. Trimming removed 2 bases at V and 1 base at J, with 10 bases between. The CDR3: CASSIRQAGTDTQYF. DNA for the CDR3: TGTGCCAGTAGTATAAGACAGGCAGGCACAGATACGCAGTATTTT.

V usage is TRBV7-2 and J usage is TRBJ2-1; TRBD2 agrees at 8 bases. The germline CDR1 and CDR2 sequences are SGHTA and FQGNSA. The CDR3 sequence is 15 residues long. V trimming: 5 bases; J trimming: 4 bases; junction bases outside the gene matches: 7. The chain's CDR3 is CASSPGGGGYNEQFF. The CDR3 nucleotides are TGTGCCAGCAGCCCGGGAGGGGGAGGTTACAATGAGCAGTTCTTC.

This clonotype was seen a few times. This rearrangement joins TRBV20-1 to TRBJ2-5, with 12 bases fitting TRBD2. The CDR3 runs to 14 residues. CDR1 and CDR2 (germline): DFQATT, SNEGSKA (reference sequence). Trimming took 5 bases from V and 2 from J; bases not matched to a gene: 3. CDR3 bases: TGCAGTGCTTTGACTAGCGGGGGACAAGAGACCCAGTACTTC. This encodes CSALTSGGQETQYF.

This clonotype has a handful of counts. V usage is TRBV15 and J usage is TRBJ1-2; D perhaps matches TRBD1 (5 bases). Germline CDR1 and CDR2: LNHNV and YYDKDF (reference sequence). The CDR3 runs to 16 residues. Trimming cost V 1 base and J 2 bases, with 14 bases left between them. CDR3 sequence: CATSRGAGDYNYGYTF. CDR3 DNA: TGTGCCACCAGCAGAGGAGCGGGGGATTACAACTATGGCTACACCTTC.

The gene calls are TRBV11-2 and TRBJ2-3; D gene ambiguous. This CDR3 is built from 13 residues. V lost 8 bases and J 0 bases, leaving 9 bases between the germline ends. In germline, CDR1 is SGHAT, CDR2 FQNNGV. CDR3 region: CASHTSSTDTQYF. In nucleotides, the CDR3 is TGTGCCAGCCACACTTCTAGCACAGATACGCAGTATTTT. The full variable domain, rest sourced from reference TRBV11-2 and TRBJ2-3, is EAGVAQSPRYKIIEKRQSVAFWCNPISGHATLYWYQQILGQGPKLLIQFQNNGVVDDSQLPKDRFSAERLKGVDSTLKIQPAKLEDSAVYLCASHTSSTDTQYFGPGTRLTVL.

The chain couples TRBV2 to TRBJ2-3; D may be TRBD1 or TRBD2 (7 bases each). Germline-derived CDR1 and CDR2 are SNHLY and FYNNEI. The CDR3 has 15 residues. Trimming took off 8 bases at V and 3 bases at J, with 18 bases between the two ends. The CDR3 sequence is CASSAGVQGTDTQYF. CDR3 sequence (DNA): TGTGCCAGCTCCGCGGGGGTACAGGGGACAGATACGCAGTATTTT.

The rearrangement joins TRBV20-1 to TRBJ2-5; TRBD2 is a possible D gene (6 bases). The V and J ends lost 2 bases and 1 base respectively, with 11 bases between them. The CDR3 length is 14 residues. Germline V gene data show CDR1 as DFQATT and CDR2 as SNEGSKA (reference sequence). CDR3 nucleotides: TGCAGTGCTAGACATCGCGGGGCCCAAGAGACCCAGTACTTC. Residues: CSARHRGAQETQYF.

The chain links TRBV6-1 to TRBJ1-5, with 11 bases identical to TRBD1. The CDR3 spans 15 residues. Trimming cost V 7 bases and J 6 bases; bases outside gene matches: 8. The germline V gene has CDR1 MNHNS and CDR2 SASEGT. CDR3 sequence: CASTPDRGLGQPQHF. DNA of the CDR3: TGTGCCAGCACCCCGGACAGGGGGCTGGGTCAGCCCCAGCATTTT.